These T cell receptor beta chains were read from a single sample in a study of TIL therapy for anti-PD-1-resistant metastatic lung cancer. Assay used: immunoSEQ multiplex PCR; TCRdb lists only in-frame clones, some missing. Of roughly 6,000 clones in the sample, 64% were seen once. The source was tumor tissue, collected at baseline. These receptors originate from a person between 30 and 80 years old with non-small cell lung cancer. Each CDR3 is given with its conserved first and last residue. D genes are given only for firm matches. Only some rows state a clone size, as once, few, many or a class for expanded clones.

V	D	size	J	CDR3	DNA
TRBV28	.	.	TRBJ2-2	CASSFTGELFF	TGTGCCAGCAGTTTCACCGGGGAGCTGTTTTTT
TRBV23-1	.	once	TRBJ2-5	CASSQGSGKETQYF	TGCGCCAGCAGTCAAGGTTCGGGGAAAGAGACCCAGTACTTC
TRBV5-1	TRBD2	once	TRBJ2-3	CASSFSGRADTQYF	TGCGCCAGCAGCTTTAGCGGGAGGGCAGATACGCAGTATTTT
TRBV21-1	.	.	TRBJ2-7	CASSRTRHHF	TGTGCCAGCAGCAGGACCCGTCATCACTTC
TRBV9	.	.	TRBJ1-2	CASSVEGGYGYTF	TGTGCCAGCAGCGTAGAAGGGGGCTATGGCTACACCTTC
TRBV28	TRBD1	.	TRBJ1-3	CASSSGQGTGNTIYF	TGTGCCAGCAGTTCCGGACAGGGCACTGGAAACACCATATATTTT
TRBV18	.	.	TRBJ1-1	CASSPEENTEAFF	TGTGCCAGCTCACCGGAAGAGAACACTGAAGCTTTCTTT
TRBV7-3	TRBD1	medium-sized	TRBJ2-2	CASSRDSYTGELFF	TGTGCCAGCAGCCGGGACAGCTACACCGGGGAGCTGTTTTTT
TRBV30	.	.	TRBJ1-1	CAWGVGGTEAFF	TGTGCCTGGGGAGTCGGGGGCACTGAAGCTTTCTTT
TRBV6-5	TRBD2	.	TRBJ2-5	CASSRDSGERGAQYF	TGTGCCAGCAGTCGGGACAGCGGAGAGCGGGGGGCCCAGTACTTC
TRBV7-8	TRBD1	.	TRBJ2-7	CASSLSTTGGYEQYF	TGTGCCAGCAGCTTATCGACAACAGGGGGCTACGAGCAGTACTTC
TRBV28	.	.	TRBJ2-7	CASSPHEEQYF	TGTGCCAGCAGTCCTCACGAGGAGCAGTACTTC
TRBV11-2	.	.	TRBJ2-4	CASSPTRGVSKNIQYF	TGTGCCAGCAGCCCGACCCGGGGTGTATCCAAAAACATTCAGTACTTC
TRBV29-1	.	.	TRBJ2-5	CSVAQGTGQETQYF	TGCAGCGTTGCTCAGGGGACTGGCCAAGAGACCCAGTACTTC
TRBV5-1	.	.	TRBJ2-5	CASSLGAVQETQYF	TGCGCCAGCAGCTTGGGTGCAGTCCAAGAGACCCAGTACTTC
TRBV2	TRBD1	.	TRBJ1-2	CASSGQGRNYGYTF	TGTGCCAGCAGTGGACAGGGGAGGAACTATGGCTACACCTTC
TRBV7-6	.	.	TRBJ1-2	CASSFRESNYGYTF	TGTGCCAGCAGCTTCAGAGAGTCTAACTATGGCTACACCTTC